The subject of this entry is one TCR beta chain. Its antigen is as yet unknown. Sequencing libraries made from TCR beta cDNA carried unique molecular identifiers. TCRdb recomputed calls from the PCR reads with MiXCR, one row per CDR3 protein. The top ten clones hold roughly an eighth of a sample with 380,000 or so distinct CDR3 sequences, roughly 36% of them seen once. The CDR3 sequence is 19 residues long. Germline V CDR1 and CDR2: SGHAT, FQNNGV. Trimming shortened V by 1 base and J by 0 bases, and 19 bases separated the two germline ends. The data were obtained in a study of post-analysis software for immune sequencing data. Study-level results: Patients used about 5 TRBV segments, including TRBV5-6, TRBV5-1 and TRBV20-1, more often than controls.

Sequencing was performed on blood. The receptor's source is a girl between 10 and 17 years old with multiple sclerosis. The chain joins TRBV11-2 to TRBJ2-1; possible D gene TRBD2, 5 bases. This chain's CDR3 is CASSLVGFKGRASYNEQFF. The CDR3 nucleotides are TGTGCCAGCAGCTTAGTTGGCTTCAAAGGGAGAGCCTCCTACAATGAGCAGTTCTTC.